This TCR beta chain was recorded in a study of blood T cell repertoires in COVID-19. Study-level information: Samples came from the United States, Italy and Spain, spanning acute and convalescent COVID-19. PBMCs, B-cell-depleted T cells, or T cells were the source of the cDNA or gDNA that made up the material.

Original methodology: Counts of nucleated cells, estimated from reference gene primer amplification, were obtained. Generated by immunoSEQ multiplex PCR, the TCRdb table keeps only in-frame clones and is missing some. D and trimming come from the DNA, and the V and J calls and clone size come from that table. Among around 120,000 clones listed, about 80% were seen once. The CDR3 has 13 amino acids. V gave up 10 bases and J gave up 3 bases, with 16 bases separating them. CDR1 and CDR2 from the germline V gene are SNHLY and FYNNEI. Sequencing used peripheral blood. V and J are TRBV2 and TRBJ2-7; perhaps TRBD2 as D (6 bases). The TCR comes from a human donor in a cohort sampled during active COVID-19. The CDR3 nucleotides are TGTGCCACCGGATCCGGGACTCACTACGAGCAGTACTTC. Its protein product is CATGSGTHYEQYF. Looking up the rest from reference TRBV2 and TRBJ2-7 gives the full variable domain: EPEVTQTPSHQVTQMGQEVILRCVPISNHLYFYWYRQILGQKVEFLVSFYNNEISEKSEIFDDQFSVERPDGSNFTLKIRSTKLEDSAMYFCATGSGTHYEQYFGPGTRLTVT.